Presented here are 11 T cell receptor beta chains from one specimen sequenced in a study of T cell repertoires in cytomegalovirus infection. TCRdb analysed the reads with MiXCR anew, one entry per CDR3 protein. The data hold approximately 630,000 distinct CDR3 sequences, with around 24% observed a single time. The sample consisted of CD8+ T cells from PBMCs. These TCRs come from a human donor in good health (CMV status not recorded). Some clones in this sample may be carry-over from other donors' samples.

The chain recombines TRBV20-1 with TRBJ2-3; D may be TRBD1 or TRBD2 (5 bases each). Trimming pared 5 bases from V and 0 bases from J, leaving 18 bases between. The germline gives CDR1 DFQATT, CDR2 SNEGSKA (reference sequence). The CDR3 runs 16 residues. The DNA of the CDR3 is TGCAGTGCTCCCCGGGGCAGCCCCTCTAGCACAGATACGCAGTATTTT. It specifies CSAPRGSPSSTDTQYF.

Points on this clonotype: Given a much more abundant clone one base away, this may be a read error. The chain combines TRBV7-9 with TRBJ2-4, with D possibly called TRBD1 or TRBD2 (5 bases each). CDR3 length equals 14 residues. From germline, CDR1 is SEHNR and CDR2 FQNEAQ (reference sequence). CDR3 DNA: TGTGTCAGCAGCTCCCCCCGGGACGGAAACATTCAGTACTTC. Translated: CVSSSPRDGNIQYF.

This clonotype occurred a few times. This chain joins TRBV29-1 and TRBJ2-1; D unresolved. Germline V gene lookup returns CDR1 SQVTM and CDR2 ANQGSEA. The CDR3 loop spans 11 amino acids. V gave up 2 bases and J gave up 8 bases, with 7 bases separating them. The CDR3 bases are TGCAGCGTTGAATACCGGCATGAGCAGTTCTTC. The encoded protein is CSVEYRHEQFF.

This chain links TRBV29-1 with TRBJ2-7; a weak D match, TRBD1 (6 bases). Trimming left V 3 bases short and J 2 bases short, with 11 bases between. This CDR3 region has 13 residues. CDR1 and CDR2 (germline): SQVTM, ANQGSEA. The CDR3 DNA follows: TGCAGCGTTGAGCTGGACAGACCCTACGAGCAGTACTTC. Translated, it gives CSVELDRPYEQYF.

In this sample, this clonotype turned up many times. This chain uses TRBV7-8 with TRBJ2-1, with 9 bases lining up with TRBD1. The CDR3 covers 14 residues. Per germline, CDR1 SGHVS and CDR2 FQNEAQ. V lost 3 bases and J lost 8; bases outside the gene matches: 5. In DNA, the CDR3 is TGTGCCAGCAGCTTGACAGGGGGACCTGATGAGCAGTTCTTC. Encoded protein: CASSLTGGPDEQFF.

There are a few counts of this clonotype. The chain couples TRBV6-1 to TRBJ2-3, with 7 bases aligning to TRBD2. CDR3 length: 14 amino acids. With V trimmed by 5 bases and J by 4 bases, 6 bases remained unmatched. The germline V gene has CDR1 MNHNS and CDR2 SASEGT. CDR3 nucleotides: TGTGCCAGCAGTTCCAGCGGGGACGCAGATACGCAGTATTTT. Translated, it gives CASSSSGDADTQYF.

The genes are TRBV28 and TRBJ2-1, with D perhaps TRBD2 (5 bases). V was trimmed by 3 bases and J by 4 bases, leaving 7 bases between them. CDR1 is MDHEN, CDR2 SYDVKM, per germline. This CDR3 spans 13 amino acids. CDR3 coding DNA: TGTGCCAGCAGTTTTGAGCGGTACAATGAGCAGTTCTTC. Its protein product is CASSFERYNEQFF.

This clonotype appeared a few times. The rearrangement joins TRBV10-3 to TRBJ2-7; D might be TRBD1 (8 bases). The germline CDR1 and CDR2 sequences are ENHRY and SYGVKD. This CDR3 has 16 residues. V gave up 3 bases and J gave up 1 base, with 16 bases separating them. CDR3 amino acids: CAISDPGGQASYEQYF. For the CDR3, the DNA is TGTGCCATCAGTGACCCGGGGGGACAGGCTTCCTACGAGCAGTACTTC.

Here the CDR3 reads CASSYSGEQAVSYEQYV. The CDR3 DNA sequence: TGTGCCAGCAGTTACTCAGGGGAACAGGCAGTCTCCTACGAGCAGTACGTC. This rearrangement joins TRBV6-2 or TRBV6-3 to TRBJ2-7; tentative D call: TRBD1 (5 bases). Germline loops: CDR1 MNHEY, CDR2 SVGEGT. This CDR3 region has 17 residues. Trimming took 0 bases from V and 0 from J, leaving 15 bases between them.

The V gene is TRBV5-1, the J gene TRBJ2-1, with D tentatively TRBD2 (7 bases). The length of the CDR3 is 15 residues. Trimming removed 2 bases at V and 3 bases at J, with 12 bases between. Looked up from germline, CDR1 is SGHRS and CDR2 is YFSETQ. CDR3 sequence reads: CASSFGGGHYNEQFF. The CDR3 bases are TGCGCCAGCAGCTTCGGCGGGGGCCACTACAATGAGCAGTTCTTC.

This clonotype was seen only a few times. This CDR3 is CATQGPPQETQYF. The CDR3 bases are TGTGCCACCCAGGGACCCCCCCAAGAGACCCAGTACTTC. The rearrangement links TRBV15 to TRBJ2-5; D is possibly TRBD1 or TRBD2 (5 bases each). This CDR3 region has 13 residues. V was shortened by 8 bases and J by 1 base, with 11 bases between the two germline ends. CDR1 LNHNV and CDR2 YYDKDF come from the germline V gene (reference sequence).